This note documents a single T cell receptor (beta chain) sequence. Antigen unknown. Peripheral blood from each donor was collected in a volume of roughly 9.8 milliliters. Through a sample-barcoded 5' primer and a J-beta primer mix, a second PCR was run for roughly 6 to 12 cycles. MiXCR, run by TCRdb on the 5' RACE reads, gives a single entry per CDR3 protein. In the table there are around 750,000 distinct CDR3 sequences, less than 70% of which are singletons. This entry belongs to a study of blood T cells in healthy people across ages. The ends were cut back, 2 bases at V and 4 bases at J, with 14 bases in the middle. The CDR3 loop spans 16 amino acids. Germline CDR1 is KGHSH and CDR2 is LQKENI. Overall study results and limits: It was the long-lived donors that had more naive CD4+ cells and higher diversity than aged donors.

The source material was blood. This sequence joins TRBV18 and TRBJ1-4; D is perhaps TRBD1 (5 bases). The clonotype was recovered from a man at least 80 years old in good health. Written as DNA, the CDR3 is TGTGCCAGCTCACCAGGGGCGACTCGTCTTAATGAAAAACTGTTTTTT. Amino acids: CASSPGATRLNEKLFF.